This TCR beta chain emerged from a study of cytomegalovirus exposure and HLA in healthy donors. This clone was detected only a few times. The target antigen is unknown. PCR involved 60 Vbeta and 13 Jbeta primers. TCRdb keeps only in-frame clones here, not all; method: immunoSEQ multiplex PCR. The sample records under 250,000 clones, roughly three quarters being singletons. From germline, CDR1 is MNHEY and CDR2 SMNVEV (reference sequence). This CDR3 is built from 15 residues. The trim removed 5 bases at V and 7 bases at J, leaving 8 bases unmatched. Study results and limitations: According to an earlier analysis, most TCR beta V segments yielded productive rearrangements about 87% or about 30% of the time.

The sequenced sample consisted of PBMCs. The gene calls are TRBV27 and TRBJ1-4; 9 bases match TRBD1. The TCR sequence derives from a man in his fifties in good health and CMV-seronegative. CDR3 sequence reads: CASSPDRGSGEKLFF. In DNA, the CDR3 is TGTGCCAGCAGTCCGGACAGGGGTTCAGGTGAAAAACTGTTTTTT.